One and the same sample provided the 16 T cell receptor beta chains below, sequenced in a study of blood T cell repertoires in COVID-19. Measured with immunoSEQ multiplex PCR; TCRdb has only the in-frame clones, and not every one. The data show 80,000 to 100,000 clones, roughly 70% seen once. Input material: peripheral blood. The receptors derive from a man between 65 and 85 years old with COVID-19, enrolled during active disease.

This rearrangement joins TRBV6-6 to TRBJ2-5; weak D call: TRBD2 (6 bases). V was cut by 4 bases and J by 5 bases, with 14 bases left in between. Germline loops: CDR1 MNHNY, CDR2 SVGAGI (reference sequence). This CDR3 has 14 residues. The CDR3 nucleotides read TGTGCCAGCAGTTTCGGGACTCTCGGGGAGACCCAGTACTTC. Translated, it gives CASSFGTLGETQYF.

This clone was recorded a few times. The CDR3, as DNA: TGTGCCAGCAGCCCTTCTAGCGGAGGCTTATTATCTGGGGCCCAGTACTTC. Protein product: CASSPSSGGLLSGAQYF. The J gene is TRBJ2-5, the V gene TRBV11-2, with 7 bases identical to TRBD2. V trimming: 5 bases; J trimming: 9 bases; junction bases outside the gene matches: 21. CDR1 and CDR2 (germline): SGHAT, FQNNGV. The CDR3 is 17 residues long.

Note on this clone: Other DNA sequences in this sample translate to the same CDR3. The gene calls are TRBV5-6 and TRBJ2-3; TRBD1 matches 8 bases. Trimming removed 2 bases from V and 0 bases from J; junction bases left unmatched: 2. Germline V gene sequence: CDR1 SGHDT, CDR2 YYEEEE. The CDR3 covers 15 residues. The CDR3 nucleotides read TGTGCCAGCAGCTTTGACAGGGGTAGCACAGATACGCAGTATTTT. Encoded protein: CASSFDRGSTDTQYF.

The chain is built from TRBV7-9 and TRBJ1-5; TRBD1 matches 10 bases. CDR3 length: 16 amino acids. V lost 9 bases and J lost 2; bases outside the gene matches: 10. Germline CDR1 is SEHNR and CDR2 is FQNEAQ (reference sequence). This chain's CDR3 is CASPGQGVDGNQPQHF. CDR3 DNA sequence: TGTGCCAGTCCTGGACAGGGGGTGGATGGCAATCAGCCCCAGCATTTT. Supplemented by reference TRBV7-9 and TRBJ1-5, the full variable domain reads DTGVSQNPRHKITKRGQNVTFRCDPISEHNRLYWYRQTLGQGPEFLTYFQNEAQLEKSRLLSDRFSAERPKGSFSTLEIQRTEQGDSAMYLCASPGQGVDGNQPQHFGDGTRLSIL.

The rearrangement joins TRBV4-1 to TRBJ1-1, with 9 bases aligning to TRBD1. The trim removed 2 bases at V and 0 bases at J, leaving 10 bases unmatched. The germline V gene encodes CDR1 MGHRA and CDR2 YSYEKL. The CDR3 length is 18 residues. The CDR3: CASSQHIQGAALNTEAFF. DNA of the CDR3: TGCGCCAGCAGCCAACATATACAGGGGGCTGCTCTGAACACTGAAGCTTTCTTT.

This chain links TRBV5-1 with TRBJ2-7; TRBD1 matches 9 bases. Losses at the gene ends were 0 bases for V and 6 bases for J; bases not matched to a gene: 4. From germline, CDR1 is SGHRS and CDR2 YFSETQ. This CDR3 region has 14 residues. In nucleotides, the CDR3 is TGCGCCAGCAGCTTGGCACAGGGGGCGGGCGAGCAGTACTTC. Translation: CASSLAQGAGEQYF.

This clone was counted ten times or more. V gene TRBV6-5 combines with J gene TRBJ1-4; D might be TRBD1 (6 bases). CDR1 MNHEY and CDR2 SVGAGI come from the germline V gene. The CDR3 has 13 residues. V shed 2 bases and J shed 14 bases, with 15 bases lying between them. The CDR3 reads CASSYGPRDILFF. The CDR3 DNA reads TGTGCCAGCAGTTACGGCCCGAGGGACATCCTGTTTTTT.

V and J are TRBV25-1 and TRBJ2-3; 9 nucleotides align to TRBD1. The CDR3 runs 16 residues. From germline, CDR1 is MGHDK and CDR2 SYGVNS. The J segment lost 4 bases and the V segment lost 5 bases, leaving 10 bases of the junction unmatched. As DNA, the CDR3 is TGTGCCAGCAGTATACAGGGGGCGAGAGGTGCAGATACGCAGTATTTT. It is translated as CASSIQGARGADTQYF.

The chain employs TRBV29-1 and TRBJ2-5; tentative D call: TRBD2 (6 bases). This CDR3 is built from 15 residues. The V end was cut by 5 bases, the J end by 5 bases, with 21 bases between. Germline loops: CDR1 SQVTM, CDR2 ANQGSEA. CDR3 sequence: CSVRRTGVSWETQYF. The CDR3 nucleotides are TGCAGCGTTCGCCGGACGGGAGTCTCGTGGGAGACCCAGTACTTC.

This chain links TRBV5-6 with TRBJ2-1; 8 bases are shared with TRBD1. In germline, CDR1 is SGHDT, CDR2 YYEEEE. The CDR3 runs to 15 residues. Trimming at V came to 2 bases and at J to 2 bases, leaving 3 bases not matched to a gene. The CDR3 protein is CASSFDRGPYNEQFF. The CDR3 DNA follows: TGTGCCAGCAGCTTCGACAGGGGCCCCTACAATGAGCAGTTCTTC.

V is TRBV3-1 (or the pseudogene TRBV3-2) and J is TRBJ2-5; the match to TRBD2 covers 7 bases. Losses at the gene ends were 7 bases for V and 7 bases for J; bases not matched to a gene: 12. This CDR3 is built from 14 residues. CDR1 and CDR2 (germline): LGHDT, YNNKEL (reference sequence). The CDR3 loop reads CASILSSGGVTQYF. As DNA, the CDR3 is TGTGCCAGCATACTATCTAGCGGCGGCGTGACCCAGTACTTC.

CDR3 in amino acids: CASSRGLKEDSNQPQHF. CDR3 sequence (DNA): TGTGCCAGCAGTCGAGGACTCAAGGAGGATAGCAATCAGCCCCAGCATTTT. The chain is built from TRBV6-6 and TRBJ1-5; no firm D call. V lost 5 bases, J lost 0 bases, and 17 bases lay in between. This CDR3 is built from 17 residues. Germline V lookup: CDR1 MNHNY, CDR2 SVGAGI (reference sequence).

In its sample, this clone was seen a few times. CDR3 coding DNA: TGTGCCAGCTCACCACCTAATTTACGCGTTACTGGAAACACCATATATTTT. It codes for CASSPPNLRVTGNTIYF. The rearrangement links TRBV18 to TRBJ1-3; no definite D call. Germline V lookup: CDR1 KGHSH, CDR2 LQKENI. The CDR3 consists of 17 residues. V dropped 0 bases and J dropped 2 bases, with 14 bases sitting between them. The full variable domain, in which reference TRBV18 and TRBJ1-3 provide the parts outside the CDR3, is NAGVMQNPRHLVRRRGQEARLRCSPMKGHSHVYWYRQLPEEGLKFMVYLQKENIIDESGMPKERFSAEFPKEGPSILRIQQVVRGDSAAYFCASSPPNLRVTGNTIYFGEGSWLTVV.

This clone was observed a handful of times. The rearrangement uses TRBV29-1 and TRBJ2-5, with TRBD2 identical over 11 bases. The germline V gene has CDR1 SQVTM and CDR2 ANQGSEA. J lost 2 bases, V lost 4 bases, and 6 bases had no gene match. The CDR3 extends over 15 amino acids. CDR3 region: CSVVWSSGRQETQYF. DNA for the CDR3: TGCAGCGTTGTCTGGTCTAGCGGGAGGCAAGAGACCCAGTACTTC.

This clone was seen only a few times. V and J are TRBV6-5 and TRBJ1-2, with D possibly TRBD1 on 5 matching bases. The CDR3 contains 14 residues. With 8 bases removed from V and 4 bases from J, the gap between germline ends came to 17 bases. Germline values: CDR1 MNHEY, CDR2 SVGAGI. The CDR3 loop is CASRLRGTVYGYTF. CDR3 nucleotide sequence: TGTGCCAGCCGCCTACGCGGGACGGTCTATGGCTACACCTTC.

This chain joins TRBV19 and TRBJ1-5, with D possibly matching TRBD1 (5 bases). The CDR3 loop spans 14 amino acids. V was clipped by 4 bases and J by 3 bases, with 10 bases between them. Germline V gene lookup returns CDR1 LNHDA and CDR2 SQIVND (reference sequence). The DNA for the CDR3 is TGTGCCAGTAGTACTGGACACGACAATCAGCCCCAGCATTTT. This codes for CASSTGHDNQPQHF. The full variable domain, in which reference TRBV19 and TRBJ1-5 provide the parts outside the CDR3, is DGGITQSPKYLFRKEGQNVTLSCEQNLNHDAMYWYRQDPGQGLRLIYYSQIVNDFQKGDIAEGYSVSREKKESFPLTVTSAQKNPTAFYLCASSTGHDNQPQHFGDGTRLSIL.